Following are 10 T cell receptor beta chains from one sample sequenced in a study of T cells expressing NK-cell markers. TCRdb re-called the 5' RACE reads and shows each CDR3 protein once, DNA omitted. This sample's clone table lists 250,000 or so distinct CDR3 sequences. Sequenced: blood T cells: a sorted CD56 or NKG2C T cell subset, CD4+ or CD8+ T cells, or bulk PBMC T cells (not recorded which). Receptor source: a woman aged 18-70 years in good health.

This chain uses TRBV20-1 with TRBJ1-2. CDR1 DFQATT and CDR2 SNEGSKA come from the germline V gene (reference sequence). This CDR3 region has 14 residues. The CDR3 protein is CSADPGRTRDGYTF.

The chain has TRBV6-5 and TRBJ2-1; the D call of TRBD1 rests on TCRdb alone, since no DNA is present to check it. Germline CDR1 MNHEY, CDR2 SVGAGI. The CDR3 totals 16 residues. The CDR3 sequence is CASSYSQGAIPNEQFF.

The chain combines TRBV12-3 or TRBV12-4 with TRBJ1-4; TCRdb designates TRBD1, a call that cannot be tested without DNA. The CDR3 runs to 15 residues. CDR3 residues: CASSFTGGSSEKLFF.

The rearrangement links TRBV7-3 to TRBJ2-3; no DNA is available, so the TRBD2 call from TCRdb remains unchecked. Germline assignment: CDR1 SGHTA and CDR2 FQGTGA. This CDR3 comprises 17 residues. This chain's CDR3 is CASSFWTSGRVEDTQYF.

CDR3 protein: CASSSLFSGGEGNEQFF. J is TRBJ2-1 and V is TRBV5-1; TCRdb's assignment of TRBD2 cannot be checked, as there is no DNA. The CDR3 loop spans 17 amino acids. Per germline, CDR1 SGHRS and CDR2 YFSETQ.

The chain employs TRBV12-3 or TRBV12-4 and TRBJ2-5; there is no DNA to check the TCRdb D call of TRBD2. CDR3 length: 14 amino acids. The CDR3 loop is CASSLVIAGETQYF.

V and J are TRBV12-5 and TRBJ2-5; TCRdb's D call of TRBD1 is untestable without DNA. The germline CDR1 and CDR2 sequences are LGHNT and FRNRAP. The CDR3 is 14 amino acids. The CDR3 protein is CASGQDRGQETQYF.

The chain couples TRBV12-3 or TRBV12-4 to TRBJ2-2; the TRBD2 assignment by TCRdb is unverifiable without DNA. The CDR3 runs 15 residues. The CDR3 sequence is CASSPRLVSTGELFF.

The chain links TRBV25-1 to TRBJ2-2; TCRdb's D call, TRBD1, is unchecked because there is no DNA. From germline, CDR1 is MGHDK and CDR2 SYGVNS. This CDR3 has 16 residues. The CDR3 reads CASIPDRGPNTGELFF.

V usage is TRBV4-3 and J usage is TRBJ2-2. Looked up from germline, CDR1 is LGHNA and CDR2 is YSLEER. The length of the CDR3 is 13 residues. The CDR3 sequence is CASSQDGDGELFF.